The 28 T cell receptor beta chains below were found in one sample sequenced in a study of control samples from healthy donors and cancer patients. The data were produced by immunoSEQ multiplex PCR, yet TCRdb's version contains in-frame clones alone and is incomplete. The table shows 190,000 or so clones, with 90% to 95% occurring only once. Material: blood. Source of these receptors: a man between 18 and 35 years old in good health.

This chain uses TRBV2 with TRBJ2-3; tentatively, D is TRBD2 (7 bases). Trimming shortened V by 10 bases and J by 3 bases, and 17 bases separated the two germline ends. Germline V gene sequence: CDR1 SNHLY, CDR2 FYNNEI. The CDR3 runs 14 residues. The CDR3 is CAIGPGGLTDTQYF. Written as DNA, the CDR3 is TGTGCCATTGGGCCGGGGGGCCTAACAGATACGCAGTATTTT.

This clone was detected once. The chain employs TRBV29-1 and TRBJ2-5; D unclear. The CDR3 is made up of 12 amino acids. The germline V and J ends were trimmed by 4 bases and 4 bases, with 10 bases remaining between them. Per germline, CDR1 SQVTM and CDR2 ANQGSEA. CDR3 region: CSVGVNGETQYF. Here the CDR3 DNA reads TGCAGCGTTGGGGTGAACGGAGAGACCCAGTACTTC.

A word on this clone: The sample holds other DNA sequences that translate to the same CDR3. This CDR3 is CASSLSGNYEQYF. The CDR3 DNA sequence: TGTGCCAGCAGTTTATCGGGAAACTACGAGCAGTACTTC. The chain combines TRBV28 with TRBJ2-7; a weak D match, TRBD2 (5 bases). Trimming cost V 1 base and J 3 bases, with 7 bases left between them. This CDR3 region has 13 residues. CDR1 and CDR2 (germline): MDHEN, SYDVKM.

The rearrangement joins TRBV7-9 to TRBJ1-1; D is uncertain. The length of the CDR3 is 14 residues. Germline V gene data show CDR1 as SEHNR and CDR2 as FQNEAQ (reference sequence). The germline V and J ends were trimmed by 5 bases and 1 base, with 11 bases remaining between them. The CDR3 sequence: CASSPKGQNTEAFF. The CDR3 DNA sequence: TGTGCCAGCAGCCCAAAGGGCCAGAACACTGAAGCTTTCTTT.

The rearrangement uses TRBV18 and TRBJ2-5; 7 nucleotides agree with TRBD2. CDR1 KGHSH and CDR2 LQKENI come from the germline V gene. This CDR3 region has 14 residues. The trim removed 3 bases at V and 4 bases at J, leaving 5 bases unmatched. CDR3 DNA: TGTGCCAGCTCACCGGGGGGGATCAGAGAGACCCAGTACTTC. Translated: CASSPGGIRETQYF. Filled out from reference TRBV18 and TRBJ2-5, the complete variable domain reads NAGVMQNPRHLVRRRGQEARLRCSPMKGHSHVYWYRQLPEEGLKFMVYLQKENIIDESGMPKERFSAEFPKEGPSILRIQQVVRGDSAAYFCASSPGGIRETQYFGPGTRLLVL.

V is TRBV9 and J is TRBJ2-1, with 9 bases matching TRBD2. In germline, CDR1 is SGDLS, CDR2 YYNGEE. Trimming at V came to 2 bases and at J to 1 base, leaving 13 bases not matched to a gene. The CDR3 totals 19 residues. The CDR3 protein is CASSVTGLAGPPSYNEQFF. The CDR3 coding sequence is TGTGCCAGCAGCGTGACGGGGCTAGCGGGGCCTCCGTCCTACAATGAGCAGTTCTTC.

This rearrangement joins TRBV7-9 to TRBJ1-1; 8 bases are a match to TRBD1. The CDR3 runs 16 residues. The J segment lost 1 base and the V segment lost 5 bases, leaving 9 bases of the junction unmatched. Per the germline V gene, CDR1 is SEHNR and CDR2 is FQNEAQ (reference sequence). The CDR3 region is CASSLPKGTGNTEAFF. The CDR3 nucleotides are TGTGCCAGCAGCCTCCCCAAGGGGACAGGGAACACTGAAGCTTTCTTT.

This clone has more than one count but fewer than ten. The V gene is TRBV15, the J gene TRBJ1-2; a possible D gene is TRBD1 (5 bases). V was trimmed by 4 bases and J by 2 bases, leaving 11 bases between them. Germline CDR1 and CDR2: LNHNV and YYDKDF (reference sequence). This CDR3 is built from 14 residues. The CDR3 is CATSTGTKNYGYTF. The CDR3 DNA follows: TGTGCCACCAGCACAGGGACGAAAAACTATGGCTACACCTTC.

This chain joins TRBV27 and TRBJ2-7, with TRBD1 identical over 8 bases. Germline values: CDR1 MNHEY, CDR2 SMNVEV (reference sequence). CDR3 length: 14 amino acids. J lost 4 bases, V lost 9 bases, and 11 bases had no gene match. CDR3 nucleotide sequence: TGTGCCAGTAGCCTAGGGACAGGACGATACGAGCAGTACTTC. It yields the protein CASSLGTGRYEQYF.

This chain connects TRBV24-1 to TRBJ2-5; 9 bases are shared with TRBD1. Germline CDR1 and CDR2: KGHDR and SFDVKD. V gave up 3 bases and J gave up 4 bases; unmatched junction bases: 11. The CDR3 totals 17 residues. This chain's CDR3 is CATSDVSMGQGGETQYF. The CDR3 DNA reads TGTGCCACCAGTGATGTATCGATGGGACAGGGTGGAGAGACCCAGTACTTC.

This rearrangement joins TRBV28 to TRBJ1-4; D may be TRBD1 (6 bases). Trimming shortened V by 4 bases and J by 0 bases, and 12 bases separated the two germline ends. Germline V lookup: CDR1 MDHEN, CDR2 SYDVKM. The CDR3 spans 16 residues. CDR3 bases: TGTGCCAGCAGTTCAACGGGGGCCGCAACTAATGAAAAACTGTTTTTT. It translates to CASSSTGAATNEKLFF.

The chain joins TRBV3-1 (or the pseudogene TRBV3-2) to TRBJ1-1, with D hard to call. Trimming shortened V by 1 base and J by 3 bases, and 9 bases separated the two germline ends. This CDR3 is 14 amino acids long. Germline V gene data show CDR1 as LGHDT and CDR2 as YNNKEL (reference sequence). CDR3 region: CASSQAQSYTEAFF. In nucleotides, the CDR3 is TGTGCCAGCAGCCAAGCTCAATCGTACACTGAAGCTTTCTTT.

The chain recombines TRBV6-1 with TRBJ2-7, with TRBD1 identical over 8 bases. CDR1 and CDR2 from the germline V gene are MNHNS and SASEGT. J was trimmed by 0 bases and V by 3 bases; bases with no gene match: 7. The CDR3 extends over 16 amino acids. Here the CDR3 reads CASSDRTGKGSYEQYF. CDR3 nucleotide sequence: TGTGCCAGCAGTGATCGGACAGGGAAAGGCTCCTACGAGCAGTACTTC.

The rearrangement uses TRBV5-6 and TRBJ2-7; D unclear. The CDR3 extends over 14 amino acids. Trimming removed 4 bases from V and 0 bases from J, with 11 bases in between. Germline values: CDR1 SGHDT, CDR2 YYEEEE. CDR3 in amino acids: CASSTRRTSYEQYF. As DNA, the CDR3 is TGTGCCAGCAGCACACGACGGACCTCCTACGAGCAGTACTTC. The full variable domain, its missing parts supplied by reference TRBV5-6 and TRBJ2-7, is DAGVTQSPTHLIKTRGQQVTLRCSPKSGHDTVSWYQQALGQGPQFIFQYYEEEERQRGNFPDRFSGHQFPNYSSELNVNALLLGDSALYLCASSTRRTSYEQYFGPGTRLTVT.

The chain links TRBV24-1 to TRBJ2-7, with 9 bases matching TRBD1. Trimming cost V 4 bases and J 3 bases; bases outside gene matches: 6. This CDR3 comprises 15 residues. Germline V CDR1 and CDR2: KGHDR, SFDVKD. The CDR3 DNA reads as TGTGCCACCAGTGACCCGACAGGGGGTGGCTACGAGCAGTACTTC. Residues: CATSDPTGGGYEQYF.

The J gene is TRBJ2-3, the V gene TRBV30, with D perhaps matching TRBD2 (6 bases). Germline loops: CDR1 GTSNPN, CDR2 SVGIG (reference sequence). This CDR3 is 15 amino acids long. V was pared by 1 base and J by 3 bases, with 14 bases between. The CDR3 DNA reads as TGTGCCTGGAGTGAGGGAGGACGGAGGACAGATACGCAGTATTTT. Encoded protein: CAWSEGGRRTDTQYF.

The V and J genes are TRBV12-3 or TRBV12-4 and TRBJ1-4, with D maybe TRBD1 (5 bases). The V end lost 8 bases, the J end lost 2 bases, and 9 bases lay between the germline ends. The CDR3 has 13 amino acids. The CDR3 region is CASRRGTNEKLFF. DNA for the CDR3: TGTGCCAGCCGCCGGGGGACTAATGAAAAACTGTTTTTT.

This chain uses TRBV3-1 (or the pseudogene TRBV3-2) with TRBJ2-3, with 9 bases aligning to TRBD2. Unmatched junction bases numbered 2, after V lost 4 bases and J lost 3 bases. Germline V gene data show CDR1 as LGHDT and CDR2 as YNNKEL (reference sequence). The length of the CDR3 is 14 residues. DNA of the CDR3: TGTGCCAGCAGCCTAGCGGGGGAGACAGATACGCAGTATTTT. Encoded protein: CASSLAGETDTQYF.

The genes are TRBV6-5 and TRBJ2-3; tentatively, D is TRBD2 (6 bases). V shed 7 bases and J shed 2 bases, with 13 bases lying between them. There are 14 residues in the CDR3. Germline-derived CDR1 and CDR2 are MNHEY and SVGAGI. DNA for the CDR3: TGTGCCAGCAAGAGGCGGGGAGTCACAGATACGCAGTATTTT. Encoded protein: CASKRRGVTDTQYF.

This rearrangement joins TRBV2 to TRBJ2-3, with D perhaps given as TRBD1 or TRBD2 (5 bases each). CDR1 is SNHLY, CDR2 FYNNEI, per germline. Trimming pared 8 bases from V and 4 bases from J, leaving 10 bases between. This CDR3 has 12 amino acids. The CDR3 loop is CASLQGADTQYF. For the CDR3, the DNA is TGTGCCAGCCTCCAGGGAGCAGATACGCAGTATTTT.

The rearrangement uses TRBV5-1 and TRBJ1-5, with 8 bases that match TRBD1. Per germline, CDR1 SGHRS and CDR2 YFSETQ. V dropped 5 bases and J dropped 6; count of bases not matched to a gene: 7. This CDR3 spans 14 amino acids. The CDR3 loop is CASRIGQGTQPQHF. The DNA for the CDR3 is TGCGCCAGCAGGATAGGACAGGGCACTCAGCCCCAGCATTTT.

The chain joins TRBV3-1 (or the pseudogene TRBV3-2) to TRBJ2-7; D tentatively fits TRBD1 or TRBD2 (6 bases each). The ends were cut back, 4 bases at V and 2 bases at J, with 18 bases in the middle. This CDR3 comprises 16 residues. Germline CDR1 is LGHDT and CDR2 is YNNKEL (reference sequence). As DNA, the CDR3 is TGTGCCAGCAGCCCCGGAGGGGGGCTTATAACCTACGAGCAGTACTTC. Residues: CASSPGGGLITYEQYF.

The gene calls are TRBV5-5 and TRBJ2-3; no clear D. Germline V gene sequence: CDR1 SGHKS, CDR2 YYEKEE (reference sequence). The CDR3 loop spans 15 amino acids. The V and J ends lost 1 base and 4 bases respectively, with 13 bases between them. The CDR3 coding sequence is TGTGCCAGCAGCTTGCTGTCCAGCCATCCAGATACGCAGTATTTT. This codes for CASSLLSSHPDTQYF.

V is TRBV7-9 and J is TRBJ2-7; 7 bases are a match to TRBD1. The CDR3 contains 16 residues. Germline V gene lookup returns CDR1 SEHNR and CDR2 FQNEAQ (reference sequence). Germline trimming cut 4 bases from V and 3 bases from J; bases unmatched to any gene: 12. CDR3: CASSWKRQGIGYEQYF. Here the CDR3 DNA reads TGTGCCAGCAGCTGGAAGAGACAGGGAATTGGCTACGAGCAGTACTTC.

The rearrangement joins TRBV30 to TRBJ2-6; D ambiguous. Germline values: CDR1 GTSNPN, CDR2 SVGIG (reference sequence). The germline V and J ends were trimmed by 7 bases and 0 bases, with 4 bases remaining between them. The CDR3 has 12 amino acids. The CDR3 nucleotides are TGTGCCTCTTCCTCTGGGGCCAACGTCCTGACTTTC. Amino acid sequence: CASSSGANVLTF. The entire variable domain, with the rest obtained from reference TRBV30 and TRBJ2-6, is as follows: SQTIHQWPATLVQPVGSPLSLECTVEGTSNPNLYWYRQAAGRGLQLLFYSVGIGQISSEVPQNLSASRPQDRQFILSSKKLLLSDSGFYLCASSSGANVLTFGAGSRLTVL.

The V and J genes are TRBV4-1 and TRBJ1-3; TRBD1 matches 9 bases. The junction had 5 bases not matched to a gene; V was cut back by 1 base and J by 4 bases. Germline V gene lookup returns CDR1 MGHRA and CDR2 YSYEKL. This CDR3 has 16 amino acids. DNA of the CDR3: TGCGCCAGCAGCCAAGGGTTGACAGGGGGAGGAAACACCATATATTTT. Protein product: CASSQGLTGGGNTIYF.

The chain couples TRBV5-4 to TRBJ2-5; 16 nucleotides agree with TRBD2. This CDR3 is 18 amino acids long. CDR1 and CDR2 from the germline V gene are SGHNT and YYREEE (reference sequence). Trimming removed 2 bases from V and 4 bases from J; junction bases left unmatched: 8. Here the CDR3 reads CASSFTGTSGGARETQYF. The CDR3 region has the DNA TGTGCCAGCAGCTTTACCGGGACTAGCGGGGGGGCCCGAGAGACCCAGTACTTC.

As concerns this clone: A read error may produce the germline difference seen at one junction end. This rearrangement joins TRBV2 to TRBJ1-5; 9 positions agree with TRBD1. Per germline, CDR1 SNHLY and CDR2 FYNNEI. The CDR3 sequence is 16 residues long. The CDR3, as DNA: TGTGCCAGCAGAGAAGACAGGGGGGAGGGCAATCAGCCCCAGCATTTT. Protein sequence: CASREDRGEGNQPQHF.